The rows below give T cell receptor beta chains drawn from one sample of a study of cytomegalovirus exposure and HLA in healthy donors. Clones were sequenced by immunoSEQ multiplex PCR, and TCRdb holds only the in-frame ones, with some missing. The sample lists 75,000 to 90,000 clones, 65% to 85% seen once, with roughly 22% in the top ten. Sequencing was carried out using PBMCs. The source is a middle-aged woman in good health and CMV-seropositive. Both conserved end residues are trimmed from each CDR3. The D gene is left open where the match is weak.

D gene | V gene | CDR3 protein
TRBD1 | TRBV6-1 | ASSGQGWIVSADEQY
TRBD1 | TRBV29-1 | SVELGDRGRLTEAF
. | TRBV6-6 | ASSYSGYTDTQY
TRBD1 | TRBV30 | ARGQGGEQY
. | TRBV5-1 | ASSLGPQGSGNTIY
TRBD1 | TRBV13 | ASSRPGQQAYNEQF
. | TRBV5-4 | ASSLGTGLDGYT
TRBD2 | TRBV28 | ASNPTGTKREGPQNEQF
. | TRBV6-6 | ASSYSIQGGYT
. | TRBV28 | ASRSAGTLDTQY
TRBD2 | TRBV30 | AWSVGVLREGRVGQETQY
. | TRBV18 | ASSPRGGAVTNEKLF
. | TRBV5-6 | ASSSRVRVLGNTIY
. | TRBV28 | ASSRSETQY
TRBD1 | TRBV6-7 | ARDRWAF
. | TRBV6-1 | ASGAGGTYEQY
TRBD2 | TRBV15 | ATSRGDGGGNEQF
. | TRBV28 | ASSGYADTQY
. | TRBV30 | AWRLSGSYGYT
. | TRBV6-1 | ASSGVQGYTGELF
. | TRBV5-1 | ASSATGLAGNTIY
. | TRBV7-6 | ASSLSPISLRRGKETQY
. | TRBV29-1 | SVTGLVWEQY
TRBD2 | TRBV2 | ASSEWRTSGRDTDTQY
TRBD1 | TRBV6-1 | ASSSRGQGDTEAF
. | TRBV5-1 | ASGSDSYEQY
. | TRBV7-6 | ASSRTVADTQY
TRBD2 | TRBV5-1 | ASSKLSGSAYNEQF
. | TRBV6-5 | ASSYSYGSQPQH
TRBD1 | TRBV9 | ASSVGQGGTGELF
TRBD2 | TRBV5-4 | ASSFSGGPETQY
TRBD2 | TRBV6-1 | ASGWGGNTGELF
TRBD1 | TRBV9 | ASSRGQYSNQPQH
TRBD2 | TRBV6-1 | ASSERDPGLAGRETQY
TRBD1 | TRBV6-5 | ASSTRDRGSSPLH
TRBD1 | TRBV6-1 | ASSEGTGTGRSNGYT
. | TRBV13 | ASSPNWAMNTEAF
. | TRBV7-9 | ASSGPRGGEETQY
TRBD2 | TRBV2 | ASSEVSGSSYNEQF
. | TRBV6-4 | ASSDPQGDTQY
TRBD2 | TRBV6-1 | ASSPRTSRYEQY
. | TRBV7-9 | ASSSRELELYGYT
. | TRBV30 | AGKTDRQETQY
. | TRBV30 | AWSENWSSLSNQPQH